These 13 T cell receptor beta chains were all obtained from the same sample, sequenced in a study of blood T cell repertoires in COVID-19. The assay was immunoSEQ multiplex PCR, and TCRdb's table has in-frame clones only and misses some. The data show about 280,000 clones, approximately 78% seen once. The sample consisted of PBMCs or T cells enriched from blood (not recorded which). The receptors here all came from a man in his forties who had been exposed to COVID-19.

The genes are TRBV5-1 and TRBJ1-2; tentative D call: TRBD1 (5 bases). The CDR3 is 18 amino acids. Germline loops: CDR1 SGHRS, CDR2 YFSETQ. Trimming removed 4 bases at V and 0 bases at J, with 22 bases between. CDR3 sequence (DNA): TGCGCCAGCAGCCCTGGTGGAGGGGACGTAATTTCTAACTATGGCTACACCTTC. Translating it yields CASSPGGGDVISNYGYTF.

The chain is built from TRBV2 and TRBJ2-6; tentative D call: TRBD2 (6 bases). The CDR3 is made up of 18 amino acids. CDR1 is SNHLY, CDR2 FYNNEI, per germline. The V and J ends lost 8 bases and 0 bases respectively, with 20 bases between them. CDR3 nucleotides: TGTGCCAGCCGTAGGTTTGGGGAGGCACGCTCTGGGGCCAACGTCCTGACTTTC. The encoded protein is CASRRFGEARSGANVLTF. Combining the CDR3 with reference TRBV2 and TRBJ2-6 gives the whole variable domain EPEVTQTPSHQVTQMGQEVILRCVPISNHLYFYWYRQILGQKVEFLVSFYNNEISEKSEIFDDQFSVERPDGSNFTLKIRSTKLEDSAMYFCASRRFGEARSGANVLTFGAGSRLTVL.

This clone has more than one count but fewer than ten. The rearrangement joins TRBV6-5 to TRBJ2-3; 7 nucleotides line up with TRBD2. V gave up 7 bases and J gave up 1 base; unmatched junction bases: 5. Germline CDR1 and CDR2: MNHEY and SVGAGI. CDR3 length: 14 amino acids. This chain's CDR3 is CASTWEGGTDTQYF. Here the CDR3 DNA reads TGTGCCAGCACCTGGGAGGGCGGCACAGATACGCAGTATTTT.

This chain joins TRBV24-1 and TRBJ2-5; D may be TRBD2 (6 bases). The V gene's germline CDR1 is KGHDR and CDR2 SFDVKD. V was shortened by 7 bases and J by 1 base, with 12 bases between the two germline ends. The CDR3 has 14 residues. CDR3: CATRGGPTQETQYF. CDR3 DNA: TGTGCCACCAGAGGAGGGCCGACCCAAGAGACCCAGTACTTC.

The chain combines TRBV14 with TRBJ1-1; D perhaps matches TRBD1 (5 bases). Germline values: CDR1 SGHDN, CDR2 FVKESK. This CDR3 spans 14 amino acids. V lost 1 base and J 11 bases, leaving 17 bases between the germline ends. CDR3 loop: CASSQGLGNRMAFF. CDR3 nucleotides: TGTGCCAGCAGCCAAGGATTGGGGAACAGGATGGCTTTCTTT.

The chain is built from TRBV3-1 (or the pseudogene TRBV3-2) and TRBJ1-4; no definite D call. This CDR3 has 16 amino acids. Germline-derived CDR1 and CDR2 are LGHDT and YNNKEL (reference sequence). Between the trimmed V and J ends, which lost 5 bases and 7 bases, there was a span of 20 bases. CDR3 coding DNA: TGTGCCAGCAGCGGCGGGTCGCCTGGAGGGAGTGAAAAACTGTTTTTT. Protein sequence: CASSGGSPGGSEKLFF.

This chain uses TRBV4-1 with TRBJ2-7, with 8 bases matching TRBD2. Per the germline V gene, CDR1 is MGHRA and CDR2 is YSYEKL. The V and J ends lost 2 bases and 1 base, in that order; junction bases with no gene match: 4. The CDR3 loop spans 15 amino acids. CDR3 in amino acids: CASSQTSGSSYEQYF. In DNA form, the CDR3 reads TGCGCCAGCAGCCAAACTAGCGGATCTTCCTACGAGCAGTACTTC.

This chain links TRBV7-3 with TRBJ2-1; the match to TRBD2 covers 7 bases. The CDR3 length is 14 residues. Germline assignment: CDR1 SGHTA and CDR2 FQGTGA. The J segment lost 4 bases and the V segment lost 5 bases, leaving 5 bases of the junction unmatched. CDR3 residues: CASSPTSSYNEQFF. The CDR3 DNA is TGTGCCAGCAGCCCGACTAGCTCGTACAATGAGCAGTTCTTC.

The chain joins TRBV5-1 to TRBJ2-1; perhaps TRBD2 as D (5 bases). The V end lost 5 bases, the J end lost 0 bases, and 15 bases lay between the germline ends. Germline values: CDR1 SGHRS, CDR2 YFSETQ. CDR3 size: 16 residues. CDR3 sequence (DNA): TGCGCCAGCAGGACATTAGCTGGGAGCTCCTACAATGAGCAGTTCTTC. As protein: CASRTLAGSSYNEQFF.

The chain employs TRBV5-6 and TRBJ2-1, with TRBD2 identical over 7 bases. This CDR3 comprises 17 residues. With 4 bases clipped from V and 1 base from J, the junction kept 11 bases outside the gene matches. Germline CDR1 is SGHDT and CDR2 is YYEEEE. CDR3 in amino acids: CASSRKSSGASYNEQFF. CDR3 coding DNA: TGTGCCAGCAGCCGGAAGTCGAGCGGGGCATCCTACAATGAGCAGTTCTTC.

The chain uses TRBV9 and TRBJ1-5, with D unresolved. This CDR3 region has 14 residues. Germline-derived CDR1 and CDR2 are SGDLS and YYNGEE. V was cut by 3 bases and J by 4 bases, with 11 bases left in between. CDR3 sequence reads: CASSAGYTNQPQHF. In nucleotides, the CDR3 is TGTGCCAGCAGCGCAGGCTATACGAATCAGCCCCAGCATTTT.

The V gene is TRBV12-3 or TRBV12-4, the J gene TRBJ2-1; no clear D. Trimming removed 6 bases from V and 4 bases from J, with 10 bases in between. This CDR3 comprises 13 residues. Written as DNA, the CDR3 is TGTGCCAGCAGCCCTAGACGATACAATGAGCAGTTCTTC. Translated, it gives CASSPRRYNEQFF.

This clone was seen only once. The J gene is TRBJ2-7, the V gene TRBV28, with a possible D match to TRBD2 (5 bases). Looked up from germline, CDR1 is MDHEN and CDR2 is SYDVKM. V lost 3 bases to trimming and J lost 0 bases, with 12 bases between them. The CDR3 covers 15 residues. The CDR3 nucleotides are TGTGCCAGCAGTTTCGTCGGGGTAGGCTCCTACGAGCAGTACTTC. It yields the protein CASSFVGVGSYEQYF. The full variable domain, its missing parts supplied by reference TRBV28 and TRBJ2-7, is DVKVTQSSRYLVKRTGEKVFLECVQDMDHENMFWYRQDPGLGLRLIYFSYDVKMKEKGDIPEGYSVSREKKERFSLILESASTNQTSMYLCASSFVGVGSYEQYFGPGTRLTVT.